Below are 5 T cell receptor beta chains sequenced from a single sample in a study of early T cells in non-severe SARS-CoV-2 infection. TCRdb re-derived calls from the 5' RACE reads in MiXCR, one entry per CDR3 protein. Here the sample spans 97,000 or so distinct CDR3 sequences, 11% being singletons. This material consisted of whole blood, taken at baseline. Receptors originate from an adult who was a healthcare worker with PCR-confirmed SARS-CoV-2 infection or an uninfected control (not recorded which).

This clonotype was recorded at least ten times. The chain employs TRBV27 and TRBJ1-2; D unclear. V was shortened by 6 bases and J by 7 bases, with 12 bases between the two germline ends. The germline V gene encodes CDR1 MNHEY and CDR2 SMNVEV (reference sequence). CDR3 length: 12 residues. CDR3 amino acids: CASRSIDLGYTF. The CDR3 nucleotides are TGTGCCAGCAGATCAATAGATCTTGGCTACACCTTC.

This clonotype was observed a handful of times. V is TRBV11-2 and J is TRBJ1-4, with TRBD1 as a possible D gene (5 bases). V dropped 1 base and J dropped 7 bases, with 10 bases sitting between them. CDR1 SGHAT and CDR2 FQNNGV come from the germline V gene. The CDR3 runs 14 residues. Here the CDR3 reads CASSLGPGTEKLFF. CDR3 in DNA: TGTGCCAGCAGCTTAGGGCCCGGGACTGAAAAACTGTTTTTT.

This chain uses TRBV19 with TRBJ1-2; no definite D call. V dropped 9 bases and J dropped 2 bases, with 19 bases sitting between them. The CDR3 runs to 15 residues. Germline assignment: CDR1 LNHDA and CDR2 SQIVND (reference sequence). CDR3 region: CASGPVAALNYGYTF. The CDR3 DNA sequence: TGTGCCAGCGGACCTGTGGCAGCTTTAAACTATGGCTACACCTTC.

The chain combines TRBV29-1 with TRBJ2-3; D is perhaps TRBD1 or TRBD2 (5 bases each). With 7 bases removed from V and 0 bases from J, the gap between germline ends came to 14 bases. The CDR3 spans 14 residues. CDR1 and CDR2 (germline): SQVTM, ANQGSEA. The CDR3 region is CSAAGALSTDTQYF. CDR3 DNA sequence: TGCAGCGCCGCCGGGGCGTTAAGCACAGATACGCAGTATTTT.

This clonotype was recorded many times. The V and J genes are TRBV7-6 and TRBJ2-1; D is unresolved. From germline, CDR1 is SGHVS and CDR2 FNYEAQ. This CDR3 is 16 amino acids long. V dropped 1 base and J dropped 6 bases, with 16 bases sitting between them. The CDR3 region is CASSLEATQPPNEQFF. Written as DNA, the CDR3 is TGTGCCAGCAGCTTAGAAGCTACACAACCACCCAATGAGCAGTTCTTC.